The clone carrying this TCR beta chain has a single count. Its target is unknown. These data belong to a study of shared clonotypes between healthy human individuals. The study's findings and limits: In the sorted subsets, rarefaction showed sequencing was incomplete despite large depth. Naive subsets, compared against memory subsets, generally had larger estimated richness values.

Genomic DNA of each subset was evenly split across several immunoSEQ plates. The data were produced by immunoSEQ multiplex PCR, yet TCRdb's version contains in-frame clones alone and is incomplete. The top ten hold 0.4% to 0.55% of the sample, which has about 1.5 million clones, approximately 98% seen once. Trimming pared 5 bases from V and 4 bases from J, leaving 14 bases between. CDR1 is MNHNY, CDR2 SVGAGI, per germline (reference sequence). The CDR3 length is 14 residues. CD4+ cells underwent separation, giving CD45RA+ naive and CD45RA-negative memory subsets. This TCR was sampled from a man aged 30 to 45 in good health. The genes are TRBV6-6 and TRBJ1-1; TRBD1 might be the D (6 bases). The sequenced sample consisted of naive CD4+ T cells sorted from blood. The subset was: CD45RA+ positively selected. The CDR3 DNA follows: TGTGCCAGCAGTCCCGATGGACAGTCCACTGAAGCTTTCTTT. Translated: CASSPDGQSTEAFF.